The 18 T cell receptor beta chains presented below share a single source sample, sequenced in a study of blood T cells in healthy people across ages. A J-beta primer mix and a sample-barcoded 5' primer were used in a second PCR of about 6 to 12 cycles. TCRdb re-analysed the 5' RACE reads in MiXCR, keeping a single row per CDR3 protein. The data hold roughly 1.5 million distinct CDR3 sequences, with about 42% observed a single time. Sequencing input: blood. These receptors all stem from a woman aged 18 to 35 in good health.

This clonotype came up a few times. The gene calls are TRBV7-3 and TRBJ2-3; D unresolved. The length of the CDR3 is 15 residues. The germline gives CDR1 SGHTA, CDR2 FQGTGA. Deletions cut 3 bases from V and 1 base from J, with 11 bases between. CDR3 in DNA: TGTGCCAGCAGCTTGGGATTTCGGGGCACAGATACGCAGTATTTT. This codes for CASSLGFRGTDTQYF. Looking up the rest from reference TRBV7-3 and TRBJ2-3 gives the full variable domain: GAGVSQTPSNKVTEKGKYVELRCDPISGHTALYWYRQSLGQGPEFLIYFQGTGAADDSGLPNDRFFAVRPEGSVSTLKIQRTERGDSAVYLCASSLGFRGTDTQYFGPGTRLTVL.

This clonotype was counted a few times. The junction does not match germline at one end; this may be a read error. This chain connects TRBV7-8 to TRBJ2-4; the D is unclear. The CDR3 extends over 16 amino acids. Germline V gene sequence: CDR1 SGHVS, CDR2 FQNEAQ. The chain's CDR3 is CASSEGIQTPKNIQYF. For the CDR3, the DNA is TGTGCCAGCAGCGAAGGGATACAGACACCCAAGAACATTCAGTACTTC. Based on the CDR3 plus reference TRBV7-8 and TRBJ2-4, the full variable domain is GAGVSQSPRYKVAKRGQDVALRCDPISGHVSLFWYQQALGQGPEFLTYFQNEAQLDKSGLPSDRFFAERPEGSVSTLKIQRTQQEDSAVYLCASSEGIQTPKNIQYFGAGTRLSVL.

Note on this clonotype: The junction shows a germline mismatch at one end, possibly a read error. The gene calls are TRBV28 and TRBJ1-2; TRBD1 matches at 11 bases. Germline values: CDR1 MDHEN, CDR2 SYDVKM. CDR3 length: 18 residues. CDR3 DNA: TGCGCCAGCAGTGCCCCCCGGACAGGGGGCCCCCTCTACTATGGCTACACCTTC. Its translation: CASSAPRTGGPLYYGYTF.

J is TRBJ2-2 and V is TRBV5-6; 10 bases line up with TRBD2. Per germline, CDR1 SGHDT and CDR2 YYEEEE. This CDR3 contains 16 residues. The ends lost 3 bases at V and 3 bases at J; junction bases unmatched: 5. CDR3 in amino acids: CASSWGTSEYTGELFF. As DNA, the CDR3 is TGTGCCAGCAGCTGGGGGACTAGCGAGTACACCGGGGAGCTGTTTTTT. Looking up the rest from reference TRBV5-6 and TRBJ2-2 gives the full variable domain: DAGVTQSPTHLIKTRGQQVTLRCSPKSGHDTVSWYQQALGQGPQFIFQYYEEEERQRGNFPDRFSGHQFPNYSSELNVNALLLGDSALYLCASSWGTSEYTGELFFGEGSRLTVL.

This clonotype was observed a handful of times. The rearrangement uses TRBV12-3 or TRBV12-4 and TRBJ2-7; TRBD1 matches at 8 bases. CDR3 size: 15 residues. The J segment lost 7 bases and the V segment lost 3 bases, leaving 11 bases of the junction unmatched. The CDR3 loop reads CASSFRGLQEREQYF. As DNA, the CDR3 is TGTGCCAGCAGTTTCAGGGGGCTCCAAGAGAGGGAGCAGTACTTC.

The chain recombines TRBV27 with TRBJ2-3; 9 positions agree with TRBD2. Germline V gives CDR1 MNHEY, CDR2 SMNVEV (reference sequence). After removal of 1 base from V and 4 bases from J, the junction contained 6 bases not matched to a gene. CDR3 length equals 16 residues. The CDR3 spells CASSLCVAGVADTQYF. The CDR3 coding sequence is TGTGCCAGCAGTTTATGTGTAGCGGGAGTGGCAGATACGCAGTATTTT.

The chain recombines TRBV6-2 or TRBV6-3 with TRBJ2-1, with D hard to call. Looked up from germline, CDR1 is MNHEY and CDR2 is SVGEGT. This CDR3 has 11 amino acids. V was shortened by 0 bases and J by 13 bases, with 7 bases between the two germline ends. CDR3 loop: CASSYSYIQFF. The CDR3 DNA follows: TGTGCCAGCAGTTACTCGTACATTCAGTTCTTC.

The CDR3 is CASSFIRSSYNEQFF. The CDR3 DNA follows: TGCGCCAGCAGCTTTATCCGAAGCTCCTACAATGAGCAGTTCTTC. The rearrangement joins TRBV5-1 to TRBJ2-1; D not certain. Trimming removed 2 bases at V and 0 bases at J, with 9 bases between. The CDR3 consists of 15 residues. The germline V gene has CDR1 SGHRS and CDR2 YFSETQ.

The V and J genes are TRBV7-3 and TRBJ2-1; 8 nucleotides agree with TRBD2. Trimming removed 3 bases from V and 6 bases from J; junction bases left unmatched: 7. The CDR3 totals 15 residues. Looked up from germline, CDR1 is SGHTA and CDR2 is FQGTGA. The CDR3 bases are TGTGCCAGCAGCTTTATCTTAGCGGGACTCAATGAGCAGTTCTTC. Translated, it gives CASSFILAGLNEQFF.

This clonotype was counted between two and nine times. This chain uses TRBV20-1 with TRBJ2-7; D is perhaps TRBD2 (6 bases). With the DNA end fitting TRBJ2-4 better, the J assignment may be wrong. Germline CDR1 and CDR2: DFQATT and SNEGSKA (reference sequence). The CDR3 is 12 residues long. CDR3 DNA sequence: TGCAGTGCTAGGGCGGGGATTAACATTCAGTACTTC. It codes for CSARAGINIQYF.

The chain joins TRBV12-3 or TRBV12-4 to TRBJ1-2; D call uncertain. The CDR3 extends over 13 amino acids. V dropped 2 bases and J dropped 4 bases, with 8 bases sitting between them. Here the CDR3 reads CASSLIPFYGYTF. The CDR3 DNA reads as TGTGCCAGCAGTTTAATTCCATTCTATGGCTACACCTTC.

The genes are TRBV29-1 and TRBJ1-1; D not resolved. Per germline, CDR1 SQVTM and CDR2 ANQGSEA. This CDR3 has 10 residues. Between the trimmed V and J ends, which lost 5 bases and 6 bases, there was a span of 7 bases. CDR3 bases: TGCAGCGTTCCGGGAGCTGAAGCTTTCTTT. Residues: CSVPGAEAFF. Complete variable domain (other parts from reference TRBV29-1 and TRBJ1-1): SAVISQKPSRDICQRGTSLTIQCQVDSQVTMMFWYRQQPGQSLTLIATANQGSEATYESGFVIDKFPISRPNLTFSTLTVSNMSPEDSSIYLCSVPGAEAFFGQGTRLTVV.

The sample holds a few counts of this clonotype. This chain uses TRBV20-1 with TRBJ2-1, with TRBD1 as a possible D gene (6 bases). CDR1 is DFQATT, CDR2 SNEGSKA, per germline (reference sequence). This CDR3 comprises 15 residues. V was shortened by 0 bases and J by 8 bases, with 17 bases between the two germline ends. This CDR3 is CSAREPPGAYHEQFF. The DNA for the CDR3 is TGCAGTGCTAGAGAGCCCCCAGGGGCGTACCATGAGCAGTTCTTC.

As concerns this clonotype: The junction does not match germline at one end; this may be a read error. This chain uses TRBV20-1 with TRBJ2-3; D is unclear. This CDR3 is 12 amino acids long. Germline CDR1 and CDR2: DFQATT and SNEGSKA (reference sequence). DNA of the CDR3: TGCAGTGCAGCGCCGAGCACAGAGACGCAGTATTTT. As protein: CSAAPSTETQYF.

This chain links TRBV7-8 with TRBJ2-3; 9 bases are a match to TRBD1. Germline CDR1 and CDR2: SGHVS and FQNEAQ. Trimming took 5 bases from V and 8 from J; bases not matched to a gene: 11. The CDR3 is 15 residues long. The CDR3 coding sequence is TGTGCCAGCAGCGCCCTGGGACAGGGCAGAGGTACGCAGTATTTT. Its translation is CASSALGQGRGTQYF.

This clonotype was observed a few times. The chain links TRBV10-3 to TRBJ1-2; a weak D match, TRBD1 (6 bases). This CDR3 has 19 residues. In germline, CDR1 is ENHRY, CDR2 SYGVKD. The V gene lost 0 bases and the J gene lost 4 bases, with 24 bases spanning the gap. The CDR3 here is CAISESARGARIGGYGYTF. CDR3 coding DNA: TGTGCCATCAGTGAGTCCGCACGGGGGGCACGAATCGGGGGCTATGGCTACACCTTC.

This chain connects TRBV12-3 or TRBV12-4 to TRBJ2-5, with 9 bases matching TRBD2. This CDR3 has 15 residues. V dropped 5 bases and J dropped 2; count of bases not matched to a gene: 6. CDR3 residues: CASSRLADSQETQYF. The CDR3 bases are TGTGCCAGCAGTCGACTAGCGGATTCTCAAGAGACCCAGTACTTC.

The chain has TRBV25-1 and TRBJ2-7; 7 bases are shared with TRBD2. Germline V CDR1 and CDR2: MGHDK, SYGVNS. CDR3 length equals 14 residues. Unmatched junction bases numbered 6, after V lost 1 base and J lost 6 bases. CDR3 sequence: CASSEWRESGEQYF. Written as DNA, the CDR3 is TGTGCCAGCAGTGAATGGCGGGAGAGTGGCGAGCAGTACTTC.